The 5 T cell receptor beta chains listed next were all sequenced from one sample in a study of blood T cell repertoires in COVID-19. Profiled with immunoSEQ multiplex PCR; TCRdb holds only in-frame clones, not every one. The sample includes about 190,000 clones, around 85% seen only once; the top ten take 2.5% to 3.5%. Sequencing was carried out using PBMCs or T cells enriched from blood (not recorded which). These receptors came from a woman aged 25-40 years who had recovered from COVID-19.

V gene TRBV7-2 combines with J gene TRBJ1-1; the D is unclear. CDR3 length: 15 amino acids. Trimming shortened V by 1 base and J by 1 base, and 10 bases separated the two germline ends. Per the germline V gene, CDR1 is SGHTA and CDR2 is FQGNSA. The CDR3 loop reads CASSLGGGTNTEAFF. The CDR3 DNA is TGTGCCAGCAGCTTAGGTGGAGGAACGAACACTGAAGCTTTCTTT.

V gene TRBV6-5 combines with J gene TRBJ2-7; 10 bases are shared with TRBD2. The ends lost 2 bases at V and 4 bases at J; junction bases unmatched: 5. CDR1 and CDR2 (germline): MNHEY, SVGAGI. The CDR3 totals 15 residues. The CDR3 sequence is CASSYRLAGVYEQYF. The CDR3 DNA reads TGTGCCAGCAGTTACCGTCTAGCGGGAGTGTACGAGCAGTACTTC.

V gene TRBV16 combines with J gene TRBJ1-2; 7 nucleotides align to TRBD1. Germline V gene lookup returns CDR1 KGHSY and CDR2 FQNENV. The V segment lost 4 bases and the J segment 2 bases; nucleotides outside the gene matches: 1. This CDR3 spans 13 amino acids. This CDR3 is CASSPDRNYGYTF. CDR3 bases: TGTGCCAGCAGCCCGGACAGGAACTATGGCTACACCTTC.

The chain employs TRBV6-5 and TRBJ2-3, with 8 bases fitting TRBD2. J gave up 1 base and V 6 bases, and 6 bases lay outside the gene matches. The germline CDR1 and CDR2 sequences are MNHEY and SVGAGI. The CDR3 sequence is 15 residues long. The CDR3 loop reads CASRWASGRTDTQYF. The DNA of the CDR3 is TGTGCCAGCAGGTGGGCTAGCGGGCGCACAGATACGCAGTATTTT.

The rearrangement links TRBV29-1 to TRBJ1-2; D might be TRBD1 (5 bases). The V gene lost 6 bases and the J gene lost 0 bases, with 11 bases spanning the gap. This CDR3 spans 13 amino acids. The V gene's germline CDR1 is SQVTM and CDR2 ANQGSEA. The CDR3 loop is CSVSPGSNYGYTF. The CDR3 DNA is TGCAGCGTGTCCCCAGGGTCTAACTATGGCTACACCTTC.